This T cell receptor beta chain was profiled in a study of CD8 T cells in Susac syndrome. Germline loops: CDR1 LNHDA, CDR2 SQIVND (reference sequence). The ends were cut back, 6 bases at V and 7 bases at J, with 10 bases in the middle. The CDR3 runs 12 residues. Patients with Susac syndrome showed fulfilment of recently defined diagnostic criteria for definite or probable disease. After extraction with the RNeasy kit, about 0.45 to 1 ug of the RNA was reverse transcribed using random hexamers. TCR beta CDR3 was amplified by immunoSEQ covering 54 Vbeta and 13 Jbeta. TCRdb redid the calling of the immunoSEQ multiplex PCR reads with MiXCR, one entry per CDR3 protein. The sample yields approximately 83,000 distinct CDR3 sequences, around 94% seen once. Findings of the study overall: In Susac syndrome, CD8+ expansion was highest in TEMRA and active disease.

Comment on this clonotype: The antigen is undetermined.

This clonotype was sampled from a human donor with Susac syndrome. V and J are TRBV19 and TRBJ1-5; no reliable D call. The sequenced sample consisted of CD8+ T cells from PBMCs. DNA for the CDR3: TGTGCCAGTAGAACACCCTTGCAGCCCCAGCATTTT. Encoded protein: CASRTPLQPQHF.